These 14 T cell receptor beta chains originate from one sample sequenced in a study of patients and donors after allogeneic stem cell transplantation. From the RT-PCR reads, TCRdb called clonotypes with MiXCR, one entry per CDR3 protein. The sample includes about 960,000 distinct CDR3 sequences, 18% of them seen just once. The sample taken for sequencing was blood, either unsorted or a sorted T cell fraction (not recorded which). The receptors here all came from a human donor who was either an allogeneic HSCT recipient or a stem cell or donor lymphocyte infusion donor (not recorded which). It is not recorded whose cells these are; they may come from a transplant donor.

This chain links TRBV29-1 with TRBJ2-7; the D is unclear. Germline CDR1 SQVTM, CDR2 ANQGSEA. This CDR3 spans 11 amino acids. The V end was cut by 2 bases, the J end by 3 bases, with 5 bases between. The CDR3 reads CSVEHDYEQYF. Here the CDR3 DNA reads TGCAGCGTTGAACACGACTACGAGCAGTACTTC.

The chain recombines TRBV29-1 with TRBJ1-2, with a tentative D call TRBD1 (6 bases). The germline V and J ends were trimmed by 3 bases and 8 bases, with 19 bases remaining between them. Looked up from germline, CDR1 is SQVTM and CDR2 is ANQGSEA. The CDR3 contains 14 residues. CDR3: CSVEIMGGLEGYTF. CDR3 in DNA: TGCAGCGTTGAGATTATGGGGGGGCTCGAGGGCTACACCTTC.

The V call is TRBV20-1, the J call TRBJ2-3; D is ambiguous. Trimming shortened V by 3 bases and J by 0 bases, and 10 bases separated the two germline ends. The CDR3 runs 14 residues. Germline V lookup: CDR1 DFQATT, CDR2 SNEGSKA (reference sequence). The CDR3 DNA is TGCAGTGCTAGGGGGATGCGGAGCACAGATACGCAGTATTTT. The encoded protein is CSARGMRSTDTQYF.

A few counts support this clonotype. This rearrangement joins TRBV24-1 to TRBJ2-1, with 8 bases aligning to TRBD1. This CDR3 contains 17 residues. Germline V lookup: CDR1 KGHDR, CDR2 SFDVKD. V shed 5 bases, J shed 3 bases, and the junction held 11 bases outside the gene matches. The CDR3 reads CATSGLGTGWGYNEQFF. The CDR3 DNA sequence: TGTGCCACCAGTGGCCTAGGGACAGGTTGGGGCTACAATGAGCAGTTCTTC.

V gene TRBV5-1 combines with J gene TRBJ2-5; tentatively, D is TRBD2 (5 bases). With 4 bases removed from V and 0 bases from J, the gap between germline ends came to 10 bases. Germline values: CDR1 SGHRS, CDR2 YFSETQ. This CDR3 contains 14 residues. The CDR3 sequence: CASSAGLNQETQYF. The CDR3 DNA is TGCGCCAGCAGCGCCGGACTGAACCAAGAGACCCAGTACTTC. Full variable domain (rest looked up from reference TRBV5-1 and TRBJ2-5): KAGVTQTPRYLIKTRGQQVTLSCSPISGHRSVSWYQQTPGQGLQFLFEYFSETQRNKGNFPGRFSGRQFSNSRSEMNVSTLELGDSALYLCASSAGLNQETQYFGPGTRLLVL.

There are a few counts of this clonotype. V and J are TRBV9 and TRBJ2-3, with D perhaps TRBD2 (5 bases). Per germline, CDR1 SGDLS and CDR2 YYNGEE. This CDR3 spans 15 amino acids. V lost 0 bases, J lost 4 bases, and 12 bases lay in between. CDR3 DNA: TGTGCCAGCAGCGTAGCCTCCTTCGGGGCAGATACGCAGTATTTT. Protein product: CASSVASFGADTQYF. Based on the CDR3 plus reference TRBV9 and TRBJ2-3, the full variable domain is DSGVTQTPKHLITATGQRVTLRCSPRSGDLSVYWYQQSLDQGLQFLIQYYNGEERAKGNILERFSAQQFPDLHSELNLSSLELGDSALYFCASSVASFGADTQYFGPGTRLTVL.

This clonotype has more than one count but fewer than ten. CDR3 nucleotide sequence: TGTGCCAGCAGTCGAACTAGCGGCTGGAGCTCCTACAATGAGCAGTTCTTC. Translated, it gives CASSRTSGWSSYNEQFF. The chain carries TRBV12-3 or TRBV12-4 and TRBJ2-1, with 8 bases identical to TRBD2. Trimming took 5 bases from V and 0 from J; bases not matched to a gene: 9. This CDR3 region has 17 residues.

This clonotype was recorded at least ten times. The rearrangement links TRBV12-3 or TRBV12-4 to TRBJ2-7, with no clear D. This CDR3 spans 12 amino acids. V lost 7 bases, J lost 3 bases, and 10 bases lay in between. CDR3 sequence reads: CASTRNNYEQYF. DNA of the CDR3: TGTGCCAGCACCCGGAACAACTACGAGCAGTACTTC.

The V gene is TRBV12-3 or TRBV12-4, the J gene TRBJ2-3; the match to TRBD2 covers 7 bases. This CDR3 comprises 16 residues. V dropped 6 bases and J dropped 2; count of bases not matched to a gene: 11. In nucleotides, the CDR3 is TGTGCCAGCAGCGCACCATTACGGGACTACACAGATACGCAGTATTTT. It encodes CASSAPLRDYTDTQYF.

This clonotype showed up many times. This chain connects TRBV12-3 or TRBV12-4 to TRBJ2-7; D is unresolved. The CDR3 runs 13 residues. V was cut by 5 bases and J by 2 bases, with 10 bases left in between. The CDR3 loop is CASSPTTPYEQYF. The DNA for the CDR3 is TGTGCCAGCAGTCCTACTACTCCCTACGAGCAGTACTTC.

The rearrangement joins TRBV21-1 to TRBJ1-1. TRBV21-1 has pseudogene status. The CDR3 sequence is 17 residues long. The CDR3 DNA follows: TGTGCCAGCATTATTGACCCTGAGAGGGCCATGAACACTGAAGCTTTCTTT. This sequence encodes CASIIDPERAMNTEAFF.

This clonotype was observed a handful of times. The chain recombines TRBV6-1 with TRBJ1-4, with D unresolved. V lost 5 bases, J lost 8 bases, and 15 bases lay in between. In germline, CDR1 is MNHNS, CDR2 SASEGT. The CDR3 runs to 14 residues. For the CDR3, the DNA is TGTGCCAGCAGTCCCGCGGCGGTATGGGAAAAACTGTTTTTT. This codes for CASSPAAVWEKLFF.

The chain couples TRBV19 to TRBJ2-5; 8 positions agree with TRBD1. With 4 bases clipped from V and 3 bases from J, the junction kept 4 bases outside the gene matches. CDR1 is LNHDA and CDR2 is SQIVND in the germline V gene (reference sequence). This CDR3 spans 14 amino acids. The CDR3 reads CASSKAQGEETQYF. As DNA, the CDR3 is TGTGCCAGTAGTAAGGCACAGGGGGAAGAGACCCAGTACTTC.

V gene TRBV7-2 combines with J gene TRBJ1-5, with 7 bases lining up with TRBD1. The CDR3 contains 14 residues. Germline V gene lookup returns CDR1 SGHTA and CDR2 FQGNSA. Trimming took 7 bases from V and 1 from J; bases not matched to a gene: 4. The CDR3 DNA sequence: TGTGCCAGCACCCAACAGGGGAGCAATCAGCCCCAGCATTTT. Protein product: CASTQQGSNQPQHF.